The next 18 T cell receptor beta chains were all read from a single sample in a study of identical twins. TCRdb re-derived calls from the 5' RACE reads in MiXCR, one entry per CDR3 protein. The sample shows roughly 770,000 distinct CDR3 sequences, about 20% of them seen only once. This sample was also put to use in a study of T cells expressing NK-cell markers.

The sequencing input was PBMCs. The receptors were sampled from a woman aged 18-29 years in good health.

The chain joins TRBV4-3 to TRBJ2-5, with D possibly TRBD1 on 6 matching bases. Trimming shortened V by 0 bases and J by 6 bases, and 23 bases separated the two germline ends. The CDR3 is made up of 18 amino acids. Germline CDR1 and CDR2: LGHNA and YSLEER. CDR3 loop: CASSQDCGKRDKEKTQYF. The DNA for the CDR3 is TGCGCCAGCAGCCAAGATTGTGGCAAACGGGACAAGGAGAAGACCCAGTACTTC.

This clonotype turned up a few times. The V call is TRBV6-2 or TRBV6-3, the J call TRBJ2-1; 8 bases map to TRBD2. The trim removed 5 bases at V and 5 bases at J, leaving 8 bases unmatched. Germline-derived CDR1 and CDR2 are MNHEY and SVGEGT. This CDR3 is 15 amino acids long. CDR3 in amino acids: CASSTPGTRDNEQFF. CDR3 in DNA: TGTGCCAGCAGTACTCCCGGGACTAGGGACAATGAGCAGTTCTTC.

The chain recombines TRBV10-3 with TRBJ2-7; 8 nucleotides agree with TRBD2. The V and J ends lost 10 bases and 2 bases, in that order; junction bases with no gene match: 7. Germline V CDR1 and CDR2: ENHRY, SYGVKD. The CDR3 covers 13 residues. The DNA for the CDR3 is TGTGCCACCGCGGGGGGACCAACCTACGAGCAGTACTTC. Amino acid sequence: CATAGGPTYEQYF.

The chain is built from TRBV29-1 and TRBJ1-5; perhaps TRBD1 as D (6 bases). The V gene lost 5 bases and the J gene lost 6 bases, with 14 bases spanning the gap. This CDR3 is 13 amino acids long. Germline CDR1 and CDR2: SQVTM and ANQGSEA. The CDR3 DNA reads TGCAGCGTTACATTCGTCAGGGGTCAGCCCCAGCATTTT. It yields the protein CSVTFVRGQPQHF.

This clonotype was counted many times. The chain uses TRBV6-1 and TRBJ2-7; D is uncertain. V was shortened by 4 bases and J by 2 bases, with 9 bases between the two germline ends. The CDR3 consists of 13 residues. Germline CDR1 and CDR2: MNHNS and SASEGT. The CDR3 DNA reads TGTGCCAGCAGTGGGACGGTAACCTACGAGCAGTACTTC. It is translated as CASSGTVTYEQYF.

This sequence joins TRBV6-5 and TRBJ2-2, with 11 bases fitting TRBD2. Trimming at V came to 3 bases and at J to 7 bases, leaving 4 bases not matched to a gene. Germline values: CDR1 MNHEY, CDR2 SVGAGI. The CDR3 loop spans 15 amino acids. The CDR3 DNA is TGTGCCAGCAGTTATAAGACTAGCGGGGTCGGGGAGCTGTTTTTT. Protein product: CASSYKTSGVGELFF.

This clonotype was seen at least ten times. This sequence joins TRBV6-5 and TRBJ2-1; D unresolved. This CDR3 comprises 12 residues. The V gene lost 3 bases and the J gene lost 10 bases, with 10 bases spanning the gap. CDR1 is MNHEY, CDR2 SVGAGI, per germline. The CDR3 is CASSYQGGEQFF. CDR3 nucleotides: TGTGCCAGCAGTTATCAAGGTGGGGAGCAGTTCTTC.

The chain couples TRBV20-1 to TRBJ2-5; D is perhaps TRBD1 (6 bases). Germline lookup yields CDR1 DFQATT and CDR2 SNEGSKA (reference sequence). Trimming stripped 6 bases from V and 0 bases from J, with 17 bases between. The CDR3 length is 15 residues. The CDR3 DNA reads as TGCAGTGCCGTTGCCTTGGGGGCGCACCAAGAGACCCAGTACTTC. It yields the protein CSAVALGAHQETQYF.

As DNA, the CDR3 is TGTGCCTCCAAGGGGCGGGGGCTCTACGAGCAGTACTTC. Amino acids: CASKGRGLYEQYF. This sequence joins TRBV6-2 or TRBV6-3 and TRBJ2-7, with D perhaps TRBD2 (7 bases). Germline CDR1 and CDR2: MNHEY and SVGEGT. The CDR3 covers 13 residues. The ends were cut back, 11 bases at V and 3 bases at J, with 17 bases in the middle.

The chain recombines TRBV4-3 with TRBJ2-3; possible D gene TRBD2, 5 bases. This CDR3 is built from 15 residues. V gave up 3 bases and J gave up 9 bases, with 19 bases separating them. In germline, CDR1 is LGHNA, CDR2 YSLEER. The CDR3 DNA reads TGCGCCAGCAGCCATTTCGCGGGTCCCCAAGAGACGCAGTATTTT. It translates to CASSHFAGPQETQYF.

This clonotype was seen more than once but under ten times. The CDR3 loop is CASSQNGQGMEKLFF. CDR3 DNA sequence: TGTGCCAGCTCACAGAACGGACAGGGTATGGAAAAACTGTTTTTT. The chain carries TRBV18 and TRBJ1-4, with TRBD1 identical over 8 bases. Losses at the gene ends were 4 bases for V and 8 bases for J; bases not matched to a gene: 9. Germline V gene sequence: CDR1 KGHSH, CDR2 LQKENI. CDR3 length: 15 amino acids.

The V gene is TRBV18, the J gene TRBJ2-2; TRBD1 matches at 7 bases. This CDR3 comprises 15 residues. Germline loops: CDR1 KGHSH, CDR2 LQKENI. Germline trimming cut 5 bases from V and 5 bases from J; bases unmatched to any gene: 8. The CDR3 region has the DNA TGTGCCAGCTCAATCAGGACAGGCGAAACCGGGGAGCTGTTTTTT. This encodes CASSIRTGETGELFF.

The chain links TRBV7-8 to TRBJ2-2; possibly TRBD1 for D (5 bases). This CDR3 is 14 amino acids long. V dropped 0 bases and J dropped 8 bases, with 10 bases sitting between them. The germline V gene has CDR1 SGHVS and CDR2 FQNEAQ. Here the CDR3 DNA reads TGTGCCAGCAGCTTAGCAGGGGCTGTGGGGGAGCTGTTTTTT. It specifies CASSLAGAVGELFF.

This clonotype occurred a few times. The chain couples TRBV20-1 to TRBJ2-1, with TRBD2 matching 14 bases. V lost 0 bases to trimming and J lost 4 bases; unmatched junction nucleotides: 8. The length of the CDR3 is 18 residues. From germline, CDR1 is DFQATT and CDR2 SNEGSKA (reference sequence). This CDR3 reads CSAREVGTSGSLYNEQFF. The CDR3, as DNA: TGCAGTGCTAGAGAAGTGGGGACTAGCGGGAGCTTGTACAATGAGCAGTTCTTC.

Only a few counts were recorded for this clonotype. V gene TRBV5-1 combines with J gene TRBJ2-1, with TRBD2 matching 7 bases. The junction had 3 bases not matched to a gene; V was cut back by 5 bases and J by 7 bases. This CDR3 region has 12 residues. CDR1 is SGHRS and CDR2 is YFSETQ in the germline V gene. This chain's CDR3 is CASRGLENEQFF. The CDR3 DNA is TGCGCCAGCAGAGGACTAGAAAATGAGCAGTTCTTC. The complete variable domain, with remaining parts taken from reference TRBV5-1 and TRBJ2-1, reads KAGVTQTPRYLIKTRGQQVTLSCSPISGHRSVSWYQQTPGQGLQFLFEYFSETQRNKGNFPGRFSGRQFSNSRSEMNVSTLELGDSALYLCASRGLENEQFFGPGTRLTVL.

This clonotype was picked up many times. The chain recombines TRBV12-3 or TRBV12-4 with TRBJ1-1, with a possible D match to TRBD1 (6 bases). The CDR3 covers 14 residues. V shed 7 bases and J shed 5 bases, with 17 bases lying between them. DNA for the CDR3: TGTGCCAGCAACCCGAGGGGGGCCTTTACTGAAGCTTTCTTT. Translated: CASNPRGAFTEAFF.

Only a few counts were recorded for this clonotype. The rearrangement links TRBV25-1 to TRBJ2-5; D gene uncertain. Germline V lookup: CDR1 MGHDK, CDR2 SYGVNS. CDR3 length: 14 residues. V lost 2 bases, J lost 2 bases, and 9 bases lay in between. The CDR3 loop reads CASSEHHSQETQYF. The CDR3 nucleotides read TGTGCCAGCAGTGAACACCATTCTCAAGAGACCCAGTACTTC.

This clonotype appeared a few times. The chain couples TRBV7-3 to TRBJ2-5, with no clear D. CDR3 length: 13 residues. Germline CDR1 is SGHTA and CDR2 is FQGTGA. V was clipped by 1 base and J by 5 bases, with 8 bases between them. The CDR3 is CASSLSHGETQYF. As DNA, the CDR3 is TGTGCCAGCAGCTTAAGCCACGGGGAGACCCAGTACTTC.